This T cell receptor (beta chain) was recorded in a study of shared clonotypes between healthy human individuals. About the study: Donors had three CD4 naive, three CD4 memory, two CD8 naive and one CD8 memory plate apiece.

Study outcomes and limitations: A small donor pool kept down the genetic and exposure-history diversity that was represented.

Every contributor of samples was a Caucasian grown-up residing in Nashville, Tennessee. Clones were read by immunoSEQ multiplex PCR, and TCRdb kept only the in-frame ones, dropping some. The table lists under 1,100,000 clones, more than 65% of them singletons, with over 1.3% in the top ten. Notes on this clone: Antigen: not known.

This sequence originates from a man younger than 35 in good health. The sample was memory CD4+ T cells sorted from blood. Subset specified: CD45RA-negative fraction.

CDR3 residues: CASSPTGKESNTGELFF. Here the CDR3 DNA reads TGCGCCAGCAGCCCCACAGGAAAGGAGTCGAACACCGGGGAGCTGTTTTTT. V is TRBV4-3 and J is TRBJ2-2, with a tentative D call TRBD1 (5 bases). The CDR3 contains 17 residues. With 4 bases removed from V and 0 bases from J, the gap between germline ends came to 15 bases. The germline V gene has CDR1 LGHNA and CDR2 YSLEER.